The clone carrying this T cell receptor (beta chain) showed up just a few times. Its antigen is unidentified. Isolated RNA was reverse transcribed in full, so expressed TCRB transcripts were sequenced. Generated by immunoSEQ multiplex PCR, the TCRdb table keeps only in-frame clones and is missing some. The sample lists a few hundred thousand clones; 14% were seen once. Based on CD45RO/CCR7/CD25/CD127/CD95/CD27, CD4+ regulatory, stem cell-like memory, naive and central memory cells were sorted. Each of the sorted populations had a purity greater than 95%. The data are from a study of beta chain features in type 1 diabetes. Germline V gene lookup returns CDR1 MNHNS and CDR2 SASEGT. The CDR3 has 15 residues. Deletions cut 8 bases from V and 7 bases from J, with 20 bases between. Whole-study findings and limits: Insertions at VDJ junctions were less frequent in type 1 diabetes patients. These patients also deleted more nucleotides at the same junctions.

The sequenced sample consisted of central memory CD4+ T cells from blood. This clonotype was obtained from a man aged 25-40 years in good health. The chain uses TRBV6-1 and TRBJ1-4, with TRBD1 as a possible D gene (5 bases). The CDR3 bases are TGTGCCAGCTCCCGGGACCCAACGATGGGTGAAAAACTGTTTTTT. It is translated as CASSRDPTMGEKLFF.